These 7 T cell receptor beta chains originate from one sample sequenced in a study of early T cells in non-severe SARS-CoV-2 infection. TCRdb recomputed calls from the 5' RACE reads with MiXCR, one row per CDR3 protein. The repertoire consists of 25,000 to 30,000 distinct CDR3 sequences, with about 4.2% occurring once and the leading ten covering roughly 4%. Sequenced input: whole blood. All receptors come from an adult who was a healthcare worker with PCR-confirmed SARS-CoV-2 infection or an uninfected control (not recorded which).

Ten or more counts support this clonotype. The gene calls are TRBV7-3 and TRBJ2-2, with a possible D match to TRBD1 (6 bases). The CDR3 runs to 13 residues. Trimming left V 8 bases short and J 5 bases short, with 12 bases between. Germline V lookup: CDR1 SGHTA, CDR2 FQGTGA. CDR3 bases: TGTGCCAGCCGGAACAGGGATACCGGGGAGCTGTTTTTT. It yields the protein CASRNRDTGELFF.

Many counts were recorded for this clonotype. CDR3 loop: CASSQWLSGNTIYF. The CDR3 DNA reads TGTGCCAGCAGCCAATGGCTCTCTGGAAACACCATATATTTT. The rearrangement joins TRBV3-1 to TRBJ1-3; D call uncertain. With 2 bases removed from V and 0 bases from J, the gap between germline ends came to 5 bases. From germline, CDR1 is LGHDT and CDR2 YNNKEL (reference sequence). CDR3 length: 14 amino acids.

This clonotype was seen many times. The J gene is TRBJ2-7, the V gene TRBV19; D not resolved. The germline CDR1 and CDR2 sequences are LNHDA and SQIVND (reference sequence). V dropped 3 bases and J dropped 0 bases, with 6 bases sitting between them. The CDR3 is 13 residues long. The CDR3 DNA sequence: TGTGCCAGTAGTATGGCACCCTCCTACGAGCAGTACTTC. It codes for CASSMAPSYEQYF.

At least ten counts were recorded for this clonotype. The rearrangement uses TRBV30 and TRBJ2-1, with D perhaps TRBD2 (6 bases). The CDR3 runs to 13 residues. V lost 1 base and J 9 bases, leaving 13 bases between the germline ends. Germline loops: CDR1 GTSNPN, CDR2 SVGIG (reference sequence). For the CDR3, the DNA is TGTGCCTGGAGTGGGGGACTTGAGGGTGAGCAGTTCTTC. Amino acid sequence: CAWSGGLEGEQFF. Based on the CDR3 plus reference TRBV30 and TRBJ2-1, the full variable domain is SQTIHQWPATLVQPVGSPLSLECTVEGTSNPNLYWYRQAAGRGLQLLFYSVGIGQISSEVPQNLSASRPQDRQFILSSKKLLLSDSGFYLCAWSGGLEGEQFFGPGTRLTVL.

This clonotype was recorded at least ten times. The V call is TRBV6-4, the J call TRBJ2-2; D possibly uses TRBD1 or TRBD2 (5 bases each). Trimming pared 6 bases from V and 8 bases from J, leaving 10 bases between. The germline V gene encodes CDR1 MRHNA and CDR2 SNTAGT. This CDR3 spans 12 amino acids. The CDR3 region is CASSEGEGELFF. The CDR3 DNA sequence: TGTGCCAGCAGCGAAGGGGAGGGGGAGCTGTTTTTT.

This clonotype is deemed large. The chain couples TRBV7-2 to TRBJ2-4; TRBD2 agrees at 8 bases. Trimming at V came to 5 bases and at J to 7 bases, leaving 10 bases not matched to a gene. Germline CDR1 is SGHTA and CDR2 is FQGNSA. This CDR3 is built from 15 residues. This CDR3 reads CASSPRVTGGNIQYF. For the CDR3, the DNA is TGTGCCAGCAGCCCGCGGGTGACGGGGGGGAACATTCAGTACTTC.

By share of the sample, this clonotype is medium-sized (0.01 to 0.1%). The chain uses TRBV6-2 or TRBV6-3 and TRBJ2-1, with 8 bases identical to TRBD1. The germline V gene encodes CDR1 MNHEY and CDR2 SVGEGT. This CDR3 spans 16 amino acids. Trimming cost V 5 bases and J 8 bases; bases outside gene matches: 14. In DNA, the CDR3 is TGTGCCAGCAGTGGCCGGGACAGGCCCCGCGGGGATGAGCAGTTCTTC. Its protein is CASSGRDRPRGDEQFF.